Sequencing of this TCR beta chain was carried out in a study of beta chain features in type 1 diabetes. General study points: Insertions were fewer and deletions more numerous at VDJ junctions in type 1 diabetes patients.

This clone was seen only a few times. Its target is unknown. The study reverse transcribed the entire isolated RNA, so it sequenced expressed TCRB transcripts. Libraries were prepared by immunoSEQ multiplex PCR; TCRdb keeps only in-frame clonotypes and omits some of them. The repertoire holds under 300,000 clones, with 8% as singletons. Only one heparinised blood draw was taken per donor, and its volume averaged roughly 0.12 L. Sorting based on CD45RO/CCR7/CD25/CD127/CD95/CD27 separated CD4+ naive, central memory, regulatory and stem cell-like memory cells. The germline V gene encodes CDR1 MDHEN and CDR2 SYDVKM. The CDR3 is 14 residues long. Trimming cost V 4 bases and J 9 bases, with 19 bases left between them.

Material for sequencing was central memory CD4+ T cells from blood. The receptor comes from a woman in her late teens or twenties in good health. The gene calls are TRBV28 and TRBJ2-7; tentatively, D is TRBD2 (6 bases). CDR3 loop: CASSSGPGERAQYV. The DNA of the CDR3 is TGTGCCAGCAGTTCCGGGCCGGGAGAAAGAGCGCAGTACGTC.